This T cell receptor (beta chain) was sequenced in a study of CD8+ T cells in alopecia areata. As the sequencing template, cDNA was produced by extracting RNA and reverse transcribing it. Clones were read by immunoSEQ multiplex PCR, and TCRdb kept only the in-frame ones, dropping some. Found here are 150,000 or so clones, around 83% of them singletons; the top ten hold about 13%. The CDR3 extends over 13 amino acids. The germline gives CDR1 MNHNS, CDR2 SASEGT. The germline V and J ends were trimmed by 2 bases and 8 bases, with 11 bases remaining between them. As for treatment: oral pan-JAK inhibitor, 5-10 mg twice daily.

The V and J genes are TRBV6-1 and TRBJ2-3; D is uncertain. The receptor was isolated from a human donor with alopecia areata. The input for sequencing was CD8+ T cells sorted from blood, taken at week 4, from a patient treated with tofacitinib. The CDR3 loop reads CASSEFVGSTQYF. Written as DNA, the CDR3 is TGTGCCAGCAGTGAATTTGTGGGGTCTACGCAGTATTTT.